The clone carrying this T cell receptor (beta chain) was observed once. CD8+ and CD4+ T cells from blood underwent TCR beta sequencing, which was carried out in a high-throughput format. Age- and sex-matched healthy donors served as the control group. This entry belongs to a study of CD8 T cells in Susac syndrome. The CDR3 spans 15 residues. Unmatched junction bases numbered 8, after V lost 4 bases and J lost 2 bases. Germline V gene sequence: CDR1 MDHEN, CDR2 SYDVKM. With random hexamers, roughly 0.45 to 1 ug RNA was reverse transcribed. An immunoSEQ multiplex PCR amplified TCR beta CDR3 over 54 Vbeta and 13 Jbeta. TCRdb re-called the immunoSEQ multiplex PCR reads through MiXCR, storing one row per CDR3 protein. The table records 150,000 to 200,000 distinct CDR3 sequences, 90% to 95% of them present only once.

Specimen: CD4+ T cells from PBMCs. This sequence originates from a human donor in good health. The J gene is TRBJ2-7, the V gene TRBV28; 7 bases align to TRBD2. This chain's CDR3 is CASSSPGGGAYEQYF. The CDR3 DNA follows: TGTGCCAGCAGTTCCCCGGGTGGGGGGGCCTACGAGCAGTACTTC.